This entry features one T cell receptor (beta chain) sequence. Its cognate antigen is unknown. This record comes from a study of somatic mutations in cytotoxic T cells in rheumatoid arthritis. About the research overall: Flow sorting yielded some V beta antibody-stained T-cell populations at nearly 100% purity, among them V beta1+ cells sequenced for TCRB.

Points from the study as a whole: An increase in CD8+ clonality with age was seen in rheumatoid arthritis patients but not in healthy controls. For CD8+ T-cell clonality, rheumatoid arthritis patients and age-matched healthy controls did not differ significantly.

Profiling relied on immunoSEQ multiplex PCR, and the TCRdb table lists in-frame clones only, not all of them. The table lists more than 10,000 clones, more than 65% of them singletons. Sequences were obtained from CD8+ T cells sorted from blood. The TCR sequence derives from an adult with rheumatoid arthritis.

The CDR3 reads CASSYEAGVFNQPQHF. The CDR3 region has the DNA TGTGCCAGCAGCTATGAGGCAGGGGTTTTTAATCAGCCCCAGCATTTT. The V gene is TRBV5-5, the J gene TRBJ1-5; tentatively, D is TRBD1 (6 bases). Per the germline V gene, CDR1 is SGHKS and CDR2 is YYEKEE (reference sequence). This CDR3 is built from 16 residues. V was clipped by 3 bases and J by 4 bases, with 17 bases between them.